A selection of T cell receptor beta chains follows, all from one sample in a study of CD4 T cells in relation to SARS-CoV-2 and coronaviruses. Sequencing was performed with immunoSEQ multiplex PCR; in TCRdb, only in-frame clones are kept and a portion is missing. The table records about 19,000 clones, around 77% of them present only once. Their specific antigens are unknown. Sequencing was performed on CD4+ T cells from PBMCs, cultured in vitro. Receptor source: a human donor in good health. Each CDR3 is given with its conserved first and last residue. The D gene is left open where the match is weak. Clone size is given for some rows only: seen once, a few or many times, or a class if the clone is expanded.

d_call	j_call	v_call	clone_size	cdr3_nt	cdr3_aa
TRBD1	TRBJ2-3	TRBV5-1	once	TGCGCCAGCAGCTTGGCACAGGGGAGCACAGATACGCAGTATTTT	CASSLAQGSTDTQYF
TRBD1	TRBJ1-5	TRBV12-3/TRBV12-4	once	TGTGCCAGCAGGACGGGACAGGGAGAACCCCAGCATTTT	CASRTGQGEPQHF
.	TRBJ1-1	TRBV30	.	TGTGCCTGGAGGGACGGGCTGAACACTGAAGCTTTCTTT	CAWRDGLNTEAFF
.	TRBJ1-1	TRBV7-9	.	TGTGCCAGCAGCTTATTATGGGGTTACACTGAAGCTTTCTTT	CASSLLWGYTEAFF
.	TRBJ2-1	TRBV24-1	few	TGTGCCACTTCCGGTCAAAATGAGCAGTTCTTC	CATSGQNEQFF
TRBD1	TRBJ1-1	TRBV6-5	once	TGTGCCAGCAGATATCTATCGACAGGGCAAACTGAAGCTTTCTTT	CASRYLSTGQTEAFF
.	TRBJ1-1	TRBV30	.	TGTGCCTGGGGACGGAGGAACACTGAAGCTTTCTTT	CAWGRRNTEAFF
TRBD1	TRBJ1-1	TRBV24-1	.	TGTGCCACCAGTGATCCTACAGGGGGAGCTTTCTTT	CATSDPTGGAFF
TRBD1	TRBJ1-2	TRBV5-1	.	TGCGCCAGCAGCTTATCGGGACAGGGAGATACCTATGGCTACACCTTC	CASSLSGQGDTYGYTF
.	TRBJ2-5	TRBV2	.	TGTGCCAGCAGTGAATGGGGGGGCCACGAGACCCAGTACTTC	CASSEWGGHETQYF
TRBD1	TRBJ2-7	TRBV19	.	TGTGCCAGTAGTAACTCCGGGACAGGGAAATCCTACGAGCAGTACTTC	CASSNSGTGKSYEQYF
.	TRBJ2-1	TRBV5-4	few	TGTGCCAGCAGGACTAGGACAGGTAGTTTTGAGCAGTTCTTC	CASRTRTGSFEQFF
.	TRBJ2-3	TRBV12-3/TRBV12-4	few	TGTGCCAGCAGACGGGATGGGGGGGATACGCAGTATTTT	CASRRDGGDTQYF
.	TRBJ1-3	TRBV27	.	TGTGCCAGCAGTTTTGGGGGGGCGCAAGGAAACACCATATATTTT	CASSFGGAQGNTIYF
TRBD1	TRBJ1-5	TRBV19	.	TGTGCCAGTAGTACCCAACGACAGGGCGGGATTTTCAATCAGCCCCAGCATTTT	CASSTQRQGGIFNQPQHF
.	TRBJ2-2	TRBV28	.	TGTGCCGGACGATACACGAACACCGGGGAGCTGTTTTTT	CAGRYTNTGELFF
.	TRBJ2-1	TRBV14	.	TGTGCCAGCAGTAACCGGCTTCAGCAGTTCTTC	CASSNRLQQFF
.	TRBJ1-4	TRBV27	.	TGTGCCAGCAGCGGGGGTGGGTTTGATCATGAAAAACTGTTTTTT	CASSGGGFDHEKLFF
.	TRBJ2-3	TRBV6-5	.	TGTGCCAGCAGTCTCTCCAACTCCCGTTTCCATTTT	CASSLSNSRFHF
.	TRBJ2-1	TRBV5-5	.	TGTGCCAGCAGCTTGGCACGCGGCAAATACAATGAGCAGTTCTTC	CASSLARGKYNEQFF
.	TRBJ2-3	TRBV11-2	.	TGTGCCAGCAGCTTGGTAGGACAGATCACAGATACGCAGTATTTT	CASSLVGQITDTQYF
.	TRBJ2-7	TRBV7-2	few	TGTGCCAGCAGCTTAGAAGTTTCCAAACGGATCTCCTACGAGCAGTACTTC	CASSLEVSKRISYEQYF
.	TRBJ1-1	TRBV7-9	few	TGTGCCAGCAGCTTGGAGAATGGGGGGGCGATTTTGGGAGCTTTCTTT	CASSLENGGAILGAFF
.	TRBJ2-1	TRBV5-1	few	TGCGCCAGCAGCTTGGCCCCTGGAGACACCTACAATGAGCAGTTCTTC	CASSLAPGDTYNEQFF
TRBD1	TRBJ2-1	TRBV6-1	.	TGTGCCAGCAGTGGGGGGACAGGGGGTTTTTACAATGAGCAGTTCTTC	CASSGGTGGFYNEQFF
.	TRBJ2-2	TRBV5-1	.	TGCGCCAGCAGCTTATTGAGAACCGCGAACACCGGGGAGCTGTTTTTT	CASSLLRTANTGELFF
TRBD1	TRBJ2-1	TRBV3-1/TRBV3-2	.	TGTGCCAGCAGCACTCGACAGGGCAGGAATGAGCAGTTCTTC	CASSTRQGRNEQFF
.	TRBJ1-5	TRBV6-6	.	TGTGCCAGCAGTCCGATTAGTGGTCAGCCCCAGCATTTT	CASSPISGQPQHF
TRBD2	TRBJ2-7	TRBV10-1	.	TGCGCCAGCAGTGACCAAAAAAGCGGGATTATGGGAGAGCAGTACTTC	CASSDQKSGIMGEQYF
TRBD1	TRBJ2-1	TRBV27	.	TGTGCCAGCAGTTCTTACAGGGGTGAGCAGTTCTTC	CASSSYRGEQFF